The next 31 T cell receptor beta chains were all read from a single sample in a study of regulatory T cells in long-lasting Graves disease. Noted time point: newly diagnosed GD, antithyroid drugs for less than 3 months. PBMCs were the source of the RNA used for TCR sequencing. Sequencing libraries for TCR beta were prepared with iRepertoire HTBI primers and Arm-PCR of CDR3 regions. MiXCR was run by TCRdb on the multiplex PCR reads, yielding one entry per CDR3 protein. The data contain about 620,000 distinct CDR3 sequences, 16% of them singletons. Separately, the same data were catalogued under a study of T cells in Graves' hyperthyroidism and ophthalmopathy.

The sample consisted of peripheral blood mononuclear cells (PBMCs), taken at new diagnosis, from a patient treated with antithyroid drugs. These TCRs come from a woman in her 30s with Graves disease.

This clonotype was detected ten times or more. The chain joins TRBV7-8 to TRBJ2-2; D is unclear. The CDR3 is made up of 12 amino acids. Germline-derived CDR1 and CDR2 are SGHVS and FQNEAQ. V was clipped by 5 bases and J by 3 bases, with 4 bases between them. CDR3 protein: CASSTYTGELFF. The CDR3 DNA follows: TGTGCCAGCAGCACTTACACCGGGGAGCTGTTTTTT.

Worth noting for this clonotype: Being one base from a much bigger clone, this may be a read error. The rearrangement joins TRBV28 to TRBJ2-1, with a possible D match to TRBD2 (6 bases). Germline CDR1 and CDR2: MDHEN and SYDVKM. The V and J ends lost 1 base and 0 bases respectively, with 10 bases between them. This CDR3 is 16 amino acids long. As DNA, the CDR3 is TGTGCCAGCAGTTTATACGGGAGTAGCTCCTACAATGAGCAGTTCTTC. Amino acids: CASSLYGSSSYNEQFF.

This clonotype was counted a few times. The V and J genes are TRBV7-6 and TRBJ2-1; 11 bases fit TRBD2. With 3 bases clipped from V and 1 base from J, the junction kept 5 bases outside the gene matches. The germline V gene encodes CDR1 SGHVS and CDR2 FNYEAQ. The CDR3 contains 17 residues. This CDR3 is CASSFALAGDSYNEQFF. The CDR3 DNA reads TGTGCCAGCAGCTTTGCACTAGCGGGAGATTCCTACAATGAGCAGTTCTTC.

The chain has TRBV7-2 and TRBJ2-5; D is tentatively TRBD1 or TRBD2 (6 bases each). The V end lost 3 bases, the J end lost 9 bases, and 23 bases lay between the germline ends. The CDR3 contains 16 residues. From germline, CDR1 is SGHTA and CDR2 FQGNSA. CDR3 loop: CASSFPGGSQMKAQYF. Written as DNA, the CDR3 is TGTGCCAGCAGCTTTCCCGGGGGCAGCCAGATGAAGGCCCAGTACTTC.

This clonotype was seen ten or more times. V is TRBV5-1 and J is TRBJ2-7; 9 bases fit TRBD1. This CDR3 region has 15 residues. Germline values: CDR1 SGHRS, CDR2 YFSETQ. With 3 bases clipped from V and 5 bases from J, the junction kept 9 bases outside the gene matches. The CDR3 DNA is TGCGCCAGCAGCTCTGCCGGGACAGGGATCGACGAGCAGTACTTC. Its translation: CASSSAGTGIDEQYF.

The table lists this clonotype with many counts. V is TRBV6-1 and J is TRBJ2-7, with D possibly matching TRBD2 (5 bases). The CDR3 runs to 14 residues. Germline CDR1 MNHNS, CDR2 SASEGT. Trimming shortened V by 1 base and J by 3 bases, and 10 bases separated the two germline ends. The DNA for the CDR3 is TGTGCCAGCAGTGAAGTGGGGAGCCACTACGAGCAGTACTTC. Translation: CASSEVGSHYEQYF.

The J gene is TRBJ1-6, the V gene TRBV6-1, with 10 bases fitting TRBD1. The CDR3 is 18 residues long. Unmatched junction bases numbered 7, after V lost 5 bases and J lost 0 bases. Germline CDR1 and CDR2: MNHNS and SASEGT. CDR3 protein: CASSNRQGASSYNSPLHF. DNA for the CDR3: TGTGCCAGCAGTAACCGACAGGGGGCAAGCTCCTATAATTCACCCCTCCACTTT.

The chain has TRBV20-1 and TRBJ1-1; D may be TRBD1 (6 bases). This CDR3 has 16 residues. Germline CDR1 and CDR2: DFQATT and SNEGSKA (reference sequence). Trimming removed 3 bases at V and 1 base at J, with 18 bases between. CDR3 sequence reads: CSARAGGGLRNTEAFF. In DNA form, the CDR3 reads TGCAGTGCTAGGGCCGGGGGGGGCCTGAGGAACACTGAAGCTTTCTTT.

This clonotype was observed a single time. The rearrangement joins TRBV5-1 to TRBJ2-4, with 7 positions matching TRBD1. Germline V gene sequence: CDR1 SGHRS, CDR2 YFSETQ. The CDR3 is made up of 16 amino acids. With 4 bases clipped from V and 7 bases from J, the junction kept 14 bases outside the gene matches. The CDR3 DNA sequence: TGCGCCAGCAGCCCTAGGAAGACAGGGATGGAGAACATTCAGTACTTC. Translating it yields CASSPRKTGMENIQYF.

This clonotype came up many times. The gene calls are TRBV7-6 and TRBJ2-1, with 14 bases fitting TRBD2. The V gene's germline CDR1 is SGHVS and CDR2 FNYEAQ. The CDR3 consists of 17 residues. The J segment lost 3 bases and the V segment lost 4 bases, leaving 5 bases of the junction unmatched. The CDR3 here is CASSYGTSGSFYNEQFF. The CDR3 nucleotides are TGTGCCAGCAGCTACGGGACTAGCGGGAGCTTCTACAATGAGCAGTTCTTC.

This sequence joins TRBV20-1 and TRBJ2-1; tentatively, D is TRBD1 (5 bases). Per germline, CDR1 DFQATT and CDR2 SNEGSKA (reference sequence). The CDR3 covers 14 residues. Between the trimmed V and J ends, which lost 5 bases and 0 bases, there was a span of 11 bases. The CDR3 here is CSAATAFSYNEQFF. The CDR3 nucleotides read TGCAGTGCTGCGACAGCTTTCTCCTACAATGAGCAGTTCTTC.

This clonotype was seen just once. Just one base apart from a much larger clone, this may be a read error. V gene TRBV5-1 combines with J gene TRBJ2-7; possible D gene TRBD2, 5 bases. The germline V gene has CDR1 SGHRS and CDR2 YFSETQ. This CDR3 comprises 14 residues. In DNA, the CDR3 is TGCGCCAGCAGCTTGGCCGGGAACTCCTACGAGCAGCACTTC. Its protein is CASSLAGNSYEQHF. The complete variable domain, with remaining parts taken from reference TRBV5-1 and TRBJ2-7, reads KAGVTQTPRYLIKTRGQQVTLSCSPISGHRSVSWYQQTPGQGLQFLFEYFSETQRNKGNFPGRFSGRQFSNSRSEMNVSTLELGDSALYLCASSLAGNSYEQHFGPGTRLTVT.

On this clonotype itself: A much larger clonotype is one base distant, so this may be a read error. The chain carries TRBV6-2 or TRBV6-3 and TRBJ2-2; the D gene is possibly TRBD2 (6 bases). CDR1 is MNHEY, CDR2 SVGEGT, per germline. The CDR3 has 18 residues. CDR3 protein: CASSEGRRIPLNTGELCF. Here the CDR3 DNA reads TGTGCCAGCAGTGAAGGGAGGAGGATACCGTTGAACACCGGGGAGCTGTGTTTT.

This clonotype was counted a few times. The gene calls are TRBV6-1 and TRBJ1-2; TRBD1 is a possible D gene (5 bases). CDR1 is MNHNS, CDR2 SASEGT, per germline. Deletions cut 6 bases from V and 8 bases from J, with 13 bases between. The CDR3 has 12 amino acids. CDR3 coding DNA: TGTGCCAGCAGCACAGGAGTCACCGGCTACACCTTC. Protein sequence: CASSTGVTGYTF.

This clonotype was found a few times. At one boundary the junction diverges from the germline segment, which might be a read error. The chain joins TRBV6-1 to TRBJ2-7, with TRBD2 identical over 8 bases. Germline CDR1 MNHNS, CDR2 SASEGT. The CDR3 loop spans 16 amino acids. This CDR3 is CVSPSDSGVSSYEQYF. The CDR3 DNA reads as TGTGTCAGCCCCAGCGATAGCGGGGTGAGCTCCTACGAGCAGTACTTC.

This clonotype was picked up many times. The chain joins TRBV3-1 to TRBJ1-2; D is undetermined. Between the trimmed V and J ends, which lost 4 bases and 7 bases, there was a span of 19 bases. Germline V gene sequence: CDR1 LGHDT, CDR2 YNNKEL (reference sequence). CDR3 length equals 15 residues. CDR3 loop: CASSLAPSRPTGYTF. The CDR3 region has the DNA TGTGCCAGCAGCCTCGCCCCAAGCAGGCCGACTGGCTACACCTTC.

The chain carries TRBV28 and TRBJ2-7, with 13 bases lining up with TRBD2. The ends lost 5 bases at V and 7 bases at J; junction bases unmatched: 14. The CDR3 runs to 17 residues. The germline V gene has CDR1 MDHEN and CDR2 SYDVKM. The CDR3 here is CASSPSLAGGPHREQYF. For the CDR3, the DNA is TGTGCCAGCAGTCCTTCACTAGCGGGAGGGCCACATCGGGAGCAGTACTTC.

The table lists this clonotype with many counts. This chain links TRBV29-1 with TRBJ2-5; D gene unclear. V was cut by 4 bases and J by 5 bases, with 17 bases left in between. CDR3 length: 14 amino acids. Looked up from germline, CDR1 is SQVTM and CDR2 is ANQGSEA. Here the CDR3 reads CSVVAKGRSETQYF. DNA for the CDR3: TGCAGCGTTGTGGCAAAGGGTCGTTCTGAGACCCAGTACTTC.

A few counts support this clonotype. This rearrangement joins TRBV5-1 to TRBJ2-1; 12 bases map to TRBD2. This CDR3 spans 16 amino acids. Germline V gene sequence: CDR1 SGHRS, CDR2 YFSETQ. With V trimmed by 1 base and J by 7 bases, 6 bases remained unmatched. The CDR3 sequence is CASSLTPLAGGNEQFF. The CDR3 coding sequence is TGCGCCAGCAGCTTGACTCCCCTAGCGGGAGGGAATGAGCAGTTCTTC.

The chain joins TRBV30 to TRBJ1-1; D ambiguous. Trimming removed 2 bases at V and 10 bases at J, with 17 bases between. The CDR3 runs to 13 residues. Germline V gene sequence: CDR1 GTSNPN, CDR2 SVGIG (reference sequence). The CDR3, as DNA: TGTGCCTGGAGTCGATGGGGAATACTCTCAGCTTTCTTT. This encodes CAWSRWGILSAFF.

Ten or more counts support this clonotype. The genes are TRBV28 and TRBJ2-7; 7 bases agree with TRBD1. In germline, CDR1 is MDHEN, CDR2 SYDVKM. CDR3 size: 17 residues. V shed 8 bases and J 0 bases; nucleotides not matched to a gene: 16. The CDR3 region has the DNA TGTGCCAGCTCAAAATGGGAACTACAGGGGCGCTCCTACGAGCAGTACTTC. Encoded protein: CASSKWELQGRSYEQYF. The full variable domain, in which reference TRBV28 and TRBJ2-7 provide the parts outside the CDR3, is DVKVTQSSRYLVKRTGEKVFLECVQDMDHENMFWYRQDPGLGLRLIYFSYDVKMKEKGDIPEGYSVSREKKERFSLILESASTNQTSMYLCASSKWELQGRSYEQYFGPGTRLTVT.

This clonotype was detected many times. This chain joins TRBV7-9 and TRBJ1-6, with 7 bases identical to TRBD1. The ends lost 2 bases at V and 10 bases at J; junction bases unmatched: 8. Germline lookup yields CDR1 SEHNR and CDR2 FQNEAQ (reference sequence). This CDR3 spans 15 amino acids. CDR3 amino acids: CASSLPPTGASPLHF. The CDR3, as DNA: TGTGCCAGCAGCTTACCGCCAACAGGGGCCTCACCCCTCCACTTT.

This clonotype appeared a few times. This rearrangement joins TRBV19 to TRBJ1-1; weak D call: TRBD1 (6 bases). Germline loops: CDR1 LNHDA, CDR2 SQIVND (reference sequence). Trimming removed 3 bases at V and 7 bases at J, with 18 bases between. The CDR3 spans 15 residues. CDR3 in amino acids: CASSILATGTHEAFF. The CDR3 bases are TGTGCCAGTAGTATTCTGGCGACCGGGACACATGAAGCTTTCTTT.

A few counts support this clonotype. The chain joins TRBV30 to TRBJ2-5, with D hard to call. Per germline, CDR1 GTSNPN and CDR2 SVGIG (reference sequence). The CDR3 loop spans 13 amino acids. Trimming pared 4 bases from V and 2 bases from J, leaving 11 bases between. CDR3 nucleotide sequence: TGTGCCTGGACTTCCGGGTTACAAGAGACCCAGTACTTC. It codes for CAWTSGLQETQYF.

This clonotype has ten or more counts. The V and J genes are TRBV19 and TRBJ1-5; the D is unclear. Germline CDR1 is LNHDA and CDR2 is SQIVND (reference sequence). The germline V and J ends were trimmed by 7 bases and 0 bases, with 13 bases remaining between them. The CDR3 is made up of 15 amino acids. The CDR3 here is CASTGVDYSNQPQHF. The DNA for the CDR3 is TGTGCCAGTACCGGAGTGGACTATAGCAATCAGCCCCAGCATTTT.

The chain joins TRBV9 to TRBJ2-4, with D possibly TRBD2 on 6 matching bases. Deletions cut 3 bases from V and 9 bases from J, with 16 bases between. The CDR3 runs 14 residues. Germline V gives CDR1 SGDLS, CDR2 YYNGEE. The chain's CDR3 is CASSATGTVGIQYF. In nucleotides, the CDR3 is TGTGCCAGCAGCGCAACCGGGACTGTAGGCATTCAGTACTTC.

The V call is TRBV20-1, the J call TRBJ2-3; weak D call: TRBD1 (5 bases). Trimming shortened V by 4 bases and J by 3 bases, and 14 bases separated the two germline ends. CDR3 length: 14 residues. In germline, CDR1 is DFQATT, CDR2 SNEGSKA (reference sequence). Written as DNA, the CDR3 is TGCAGTGCTAAGTCCAGGGTGGGAACAGATACGCAGTATTTT. It encodes CSAKSRVGTDTQYF.

This clonotype appeared many times. The V call is TRBV30, the J call TRBJ1-1; 7 bases map to TRBD1. The V and J ends lost 5 bases and 4 bases, in that order; junction bases with no gene match: 4. CDR3 length equals 12 residues. CDR1 and CDR2 from the germline V gene are GTSNPN and SVGIG (reference sequence). CDR3 in amino acids: CAWGTAGTEAFF. The CDR3 DNA is TGTGCCTGGGGGACAGCGGGCACTGAAGCTTTCTTT.

This clonotype was recorded many times. The chain is built from TRBV15 and TRBJ2-5; D is perhaps TRBD1 (6 bases). Per the germline V gene, CDR1 is LNHNV and CDR2 is YYDKDF (reference sequence). This CDR3 has 14 residues. V gave up 5 bases and J gave up 5 bases, with 15 bases separating them. CDR3 in DNA: TGTGCCACCAGCGGCCGGGACACCTGGGAGACCCAGTACTTC. It translates to CATSGRDTWETQYF.

This clonotype was found a few times. One end of the junction fails to match germline, which may point to a read error. This chain joins TRBV20-1 and TRBJ1-5; TRBD1 matches 12 bases. The length of the CDR3 is 15 residues. Germline V gene sequence: CDR1 DFQATT, CDR2 SNEGSKA (reference sequence). The CDR3 here is CSASSGTGGKQPQHF. CDR3 nucleotides: TGCAGTGCTAGTTCCGGGACAGGGGGCAAGCAGCCCCAGCATTTT.

Ten or more counts support this clonotype. V gene TRBV12-3 or TRBV12-4 combines with J gene TRBJ1-1, with D maybe TRBD1 (5 bases). The ends were cut back, 8 bases at V and 7 bases at J, with 14 bases in the middle. The CDR3 is 12 residues long. CDR3 loop: CASGVWGGEAFF. In DNA, the CDR3 is TGTGCCAGCGGAGTTTGGGGGGGTGAAGCTTTCTTT.